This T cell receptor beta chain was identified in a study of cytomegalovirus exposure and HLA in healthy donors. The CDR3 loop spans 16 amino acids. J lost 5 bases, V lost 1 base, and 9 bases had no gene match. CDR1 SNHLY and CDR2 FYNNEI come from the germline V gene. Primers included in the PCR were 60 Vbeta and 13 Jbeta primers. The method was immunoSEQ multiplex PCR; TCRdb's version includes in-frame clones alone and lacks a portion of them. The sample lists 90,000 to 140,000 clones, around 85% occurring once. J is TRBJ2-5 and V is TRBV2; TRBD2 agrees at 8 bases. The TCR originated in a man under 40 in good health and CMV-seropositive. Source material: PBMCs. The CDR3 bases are TGTGCCAGCAGTGAAGTTGCGGGGGGACCAGGGGAGACCCAGTACTTC. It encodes CASSEVAGGPGETQYF.